The subject of this entry is one T cell receptor beta chain. Seattle patients were enrolled while actively infected and followed longitudinally. Repertoires were generated with immunoSEQ multiplex PCR, while TCRdb's copy carries only in-frame clones and drops some. The table shows 250,000 or so clones, with roughly 89% occurring only once. These data are taken from a study of blood T cell repertoires in COVID-19. For the study at large: Sample material is recorded as cDNA or gDNA derived from T cells, B-cell-depleted T cells, or PBMCs.

The CDR3 has 14 amino acids. Germline assignment: CDR1 LGHDT and CDR2 YNNKEL (reference sequence). Unmatched junction bases numbered 6, after V lost 3 bases and J lost 5 bases. This chain joins TRBV3-1 (or the pseudogene TRBV3-2) and TRBJ2-5; 7 bases agree with TRBD2. This clonotype was obtained from a woman in her sixties or seventies with COVID-19, enrolled during active disease. Sequencing was carried out using peripheral blood. The chain's CDR3 is CASSQGGRAETQYF. The CDR3 nucleotides read TGTGCCAGCAGCCAGGGGGGGAGGGCGGAGACCCAGTACTTC.